This T cell receptor beta chain is drawn from a study of cytomegalovirus exposure and HLA in healthy donors. The sample holds one count of this clone. Germline CDR1 reads SEHNR; CDR2 reads FQNEAQ (reference sequence). CDR3 length equals 14 residues. The J segment lost 4 bases and the V segment lost 5 bases, leaving 5 bases of the junction unmatched. PCR amplification relied on 60 Vbeta primers (plus 13 Jbeta primers). The protocol was immunoSEQ multiplex PCR, while the TCRdb copy is restricted to in-frame clones and leaves out a portion. Among around 150,000 clones listed, around 80% were seen once. The sequence derives from a man aged 35 to 55 in good health and CMV-seronegative. The sequenced sample was PBMCs. This chain joins TRBV7-9 and TRBJ1-1, with 9 bases fitting TRBD1. Written as DNA, the CDR3 is TGTGCCAGCAGCCGGGGGACAGGGCTCACTGAAGCTTTCTTT. Its protein is CASSRGTGLTEAFF.